This TCR beta chain was identified in a study of blood T cell repertoires in COVID-19. Study context: The study drew acute and convalescent COVID-19 samples from the United States, Italy and Spain. From T cells, B-cell-depleted T cells, or PBMCs came the material, which was cDNA or gDNA.

As originally analysed: Amplifying reference gene primers gave estimates of nucleated cell counts. Libraries were prepared by immunoSEQ multiplex PCR; TCRdb keeps only in-frame clonotypes and omits some of them. Clonal size and the V and J genes are those of that table, whereas D and trimming came from the DNA. The sample yields about 97,000 clones, approximately 89% seen once. Trimming took 5 bases from V and 6 from J, leaving 10 bases between them. Germline CDR1 and CDR2: DFQATT and SNEGSKA (reference sequence). The CDR3 is 11 residues long. This sequence joins TRBV20-1 and TRBJ1-1, with a tentative D call TRBD1 (5 bases). The specimen sequenced was peripheral blood. The receptor was derived from a woman in her 30s with acute or convalescent COVID-19. CDR3 region: CSASTDSEAFF. For the CDR3, the DNA is TGCAGTGCTTCGACAGATTCTGAAGCTTTCTTT.